The 5 T cell receptor beta chains given below trace back to one sample, sequenced in a study of T cells in Graves' hyperthyroidism and ophthalmopathy. TCR beta CDR3 regions were amplified from RNA. In the first-round RT-PCR of the TCR CDR3, the HTBI primer set was used. TCRdb processed the multiplex PCR reads anew with MiXCR; each CDR3 protein has one entry. The profile shows hundreds of thousands of distinct CDR3 sequences, over 12% of them singletons. Sequenced sample: blood. The receptors shown here come from a man in his late teens or twenties with Graves' ophthalmopathy.

The genes are TRBV19 and TRBJ2-4, with 9 bases that match TRBD1. Germline V gene sequence: CDR1 LNHDA, CDR2 SQIVND (reference sequence). CDR3 length equals 14 residues. V shed 9 bases and J 8 bases; nucleotides not matched to a gene: 11. The CDR3 bases are TGTGCCAGCCAACCGGGACAGGGTTTAGACATTCAGTACTTC. Its translation is CASQPGQGLDIQYF.

Turning to this clonotype: This may be a read error: a much more frequent sequence differs by one nucleotide. The chain is built from TRBV20-1 and TRBJ2-1, with D hard to call. The DNA end favors TRBJ2-7, so the J call may be wrong. Germline V gives CDR1 DFQATT, CDR2 SNEGSKA (reference sequence). The CDR3 spans 13 residues. The DNA for the CDR3 is TGCAGTGTGCCAGACTCGGTTTACAATGAGCAGTACTTC. It codes for CSVPDSVYNEQYF.

The table lists this clonotype with a few counts. The chain carries TRBV7-3 and TRBJ2-7; the D gene is possibly TRBD2 (6 bases). V was shortened by 4 bases and J by 0 bases, with 13 bases between the two germline ends. CDR3 length: 15 amino acids. Germline CDR1 is SGHTA and CDR2 is FQGTGA. The CDR3 sequence is CASSSFAGPSYEQYF. The CDR3 coding sequence is TGTGCCAGCAGCTCTTTCGCGGGACCCTCCTACGAGCAGTACTTC.

This clonotype has at least ten counts. V and J are TRBV5-1 and TRBJ2-3; 10 nucleotides agree with TRBD2. Germline V lookup: CDR1 SGHRS, CDR2 YFSETQ. The junction had 7 bases not matched to a gene; V was cut back by 3 bases and J by 3 bases. The CDR3 length is 16 residues. CDR3 sequence (DNA): TGCGCCAGCAGCTCGAGCGGGAGGGCCGGTACAGATACGCAGTATTTT. Its protein product is CASSSSGRAGTDTQYF. Full variable domain (remainder filled in from reference TRBV5-1 and TRBJ2-3): KAGVTQTPRYLIKTRGQQVTLSCSPISGHRSVSWYQQTPGQGLQFLFEYFSETQRNKGNFPGRFSGRQFSNSRSEMNVSTLELGDSALYLCASSSSGRAGTDTQYFGPGTRLTVL.

This chain connects TRBV25-1 to TRBJ2-5; 7 nucleotides line up with TRBD1. The CDR3 runs 15 residues. The V gene's germline CDR1 is MGHDK and CDR2 SYGVNS. V dropped 6 bases and J dropped 5; count of bases not matched to a gene: 12. CDR3 DNA: TGTGCCAGCAGACAGACAGGGTGGTTAGGGGAGACCCAGTACTTC. Its translation: CASRQTGWLGETQYF.